These 20 T cell receptor beta chains were all obtained from the same sample, sequenced in a study of shared clonotypes between healthy human individuals. Generated by immunoSEQ multiplex PCR, the TCRdb table keeps only in-frame clones and is missing some. The table lists 180,000 or so clones, over 85% of them singletons. Sequencing was done on a sample of naive CD4+ T cells sorted from blood. Described subset: CD45RA+ positively selected. These receptors all stem from a woman in her twenties or thirties in good health.

The rearrangement links TRBV10-3 to TRBJ2-7; weak D call: TRBD2 (6 bases). In germline, CDR1 is ENHRY, CDR2 SYGVKD. Trimming cost V 3 bases and J 0 bases, with 15 bases left between them. The CDR3 length is 16 residues. CDR3 DNA: TGTGCCATCAGTGATTTGGGCGGGAAGGGCTCCTACGAGCAGTACTTC. Its protein product is CAISDLGGKGSYEQYF.

V is TRBV2 and J is TRBJ1-2, with D possibly TRBD1 on 5 matching bases. The V and J ends lost 8 bases and 4 bases respectively, with 8 bases between them. Germline-derived CDR1 and CDR2 are SNHLY and FYNNEI. The CDR3 spans 11 residues. CDR3 DNA: TGTGCCAGCGGACACCTCTATGGCTACACCTTC. Protein: CASGHLYGYTF.

The chain is built from TRBV19 and TRBJ2-7; 10 nucleotides line up with TRBD2. Trimming took 4 bases from V and 6 from J; bases not matched to a gene: 12. This CDR3 region has 16 residues. Germline CDR1 is LNHDA and CDR2 is SQIVND (reference sequence). In nucleotides, the CDR3 is TGTGCCAGTAGTACAGGGTCCCTAGCGGGAGTTCGCGAGCAGTACTTC. This sequence encodes CASSTGSLAGVREQYF. Full variable domain (outside the CDR3, taken from reference TRBV19 and TRBJ2-7): DGGITQSPKYLFRKEGQNVTLSCEQNLNHDAMYWYRQDPGQGLRLIYYSQIVNDFQKGDIAEGYSVSREKKESFPLTVTSAQKNPTAFYLCASSTGSLAGVREQYFGPGTRLTVT.

The V and J genes are TRBV5-1 and TRBJ1-2; 8 nucleotides agree with TRBD1. Trimming at V came to 4 bases and at J to 2 bases, leaving 13 bases not matched to a gene. The CDR3 consists of 17 residues. The germline V gene has CDR1 SGHRS and CDR2 YFSETQ. CDR3 DNA: TGCGCCAGCAGCCTTGGAGGTTGGACAGGGAGGAACTATGGCTACACCTTC. As protein: CASSLGGWTGRNYGYTF.

The genes are TRBV28 and TRBJ1-2; TRBD1 agrees at 7 bases. After removal of 7 bases from V and 5 bases from J, the junction contained 7 bases not matched to a gene. Germline CDR1 MDHEN, CDR2 SYDVKM. The CDR3 is 13 residues long. The CDR3 nucleotides read TGTGCCAGCACCTACAGGGGTGGATATGGCTACACCTTC. Amino acid sequence: CASTYRGGYGYTF.

The J gene is TRBJ1-2, the V gene TRBV28, with a tentative D call TRBD1 (6 bases). The CDR3 is made up of 13 amino acids. From germline, CDR1 is MDHEN and CDR2 SYDVKM. V was clipped by 5 bases and J by 3 bases, with 10 bases between them. The CDR3 protein is CASSRTEYYGYTF. The CDR3, as DNA: TGTGCCAGCAGTCGGACAGAATACTATGGCTACACCTTC.

The chain couples TRBV10-2 to TRBJ2-1; 7 nucleotides agree with TRBD2. With 8 bases clipped from V and 16 bases from J, the junction kept 11 bases outside the gene matches. The germline CDR1 and CDR2 sequences are WSHSY and SAAADI. CDR3 length: 11 amino acids. CDR3 loop: CASRDRDYSFF. Written as DNA, the CDR3 is TGCGCCAGCCGGGACCGGGACTATAGTTTCTTC.

The chain joins TRBV6-5 to TRBJ1-5, with TRBD1 matching 7 bases. Germline values: CDR1 MNHEY, CDR2 SVGAGI. V was clipped by 0 bases and J by 5 bases; unmatched bases: 4. This CDR3 is built from 15 residues. CDR3: CASSYSNRGDQPQHF. As DNA, the CDR3 is TGTGCCAGCAGTTACTCCAACAGGGGTGATCAGCCCCAGCATTTT.

The chain joins TRBV19 to TRBJ1-5; D might be TRBD1 (5 bases). This CDR3 contains 16 residues. V shed 1 base and J shed 4 bases, with 14 bases lying between them. The V gene's germline CDR1 is LNHDA and CDR2 SQIVND (reference sequence). CDR3 loop: CASSIAPNGGNQPQHF. DNA of the CDR3: TGTGCCAGTAGTATAGCCCCAAACGGGGGAAATCAGCCCCAGCATTTT.

Here the CDR3 reads CASSVLPNYGYTF. The CDR3, as DNA: TGTGCCAGCAGTGTGTTGCCTAACTATGGCTACACCTTC. The V call is TRBV2, the J call TRBJ1-2; D not resolved. This CDR3 has 13 residues. CDR1 and CDR2 from the germline V gene are SNHLY and FYNNEI. V was pared by 4 bases and J by 0 bases, with 6 bases between.

This chain uses TRBV28 with TRBJ1-3, with D perhaps matching TRBD1 (5 bases). Germline-derived CDR1 and CDR2 are MDHEN and SYDVKM. With 8 bases removed from V and 0 bases from J, the gap between germline ends came to 11 bases. This CDR3 has 14 residues. This chain's CDR3 is CASGTTSSGNTIYF. The DNA of the CDR3 is TGTGCCAGCGGGACTACCAGCTCTGGAAACACCATATATTTT.

V and J are TRBV30 and TRBJ2-5, with TRBD2 matching over 10 bases. This CDR3 has 16 amino acids. The V gene's germline CDR1 is GTSNPN and CDR2 SVGIG (reference sequence). V trimming: 4 bases; J trimming: 1 base; junction bases outside the gene matches: 9. Here the CDR3 reads CAWNTGRTSGQETQYF. CDR3 coding DNA: TGTGCCTGGAATACCGGCCGGACTAGCGGCCAAGAGACCCAGTACTTC.

V usage is TRBV6-4 and J usage is TRBJ2-3; D is perhaps TRBD2 (5 bases). The V end was cut by 6 bases, the J end by 0 bases, with 10 bases between. CDR1 and CDR2 from the germline V gene are MRHNA and SNTAGT. The CDR3 runs 14 residues. CDR3 sequence reads: CASRAAKSTDTQYF. In DNA form, the CDR3 reads TGTGCCAGCAGAGCGGCCAAGAGCACAGATACGCAGTATTTT.

The rearrangement links TRBV4-1 to TRBJ1-6; D gene uncertain. This CDR3 spans 13 amino acids. V lost 2 bases and J 7 bases, leaving 6 bases between the germline ends. Germline V lookup: CDR1 MGHRA, CDR2 YSYEKL. The CDR3, as DNA: TGCGCCAGCAGCCAACCGGGGAATTCACCCCTCCACTTT. This sequence encodes CASSQPGNSPLHF.

In DNA, the CDR3 is TGTGCCAGCAGCTTGAGCTTGGTCGAGATGGGCAATGAGCAGTTCTTC. Translation gives CASSLSLVEMGNEQFF. The genes are TRBV5-6 and TRBJ2-1; no definite D call. The CDR3 totals 16 residues. Germline-derived CDR1 and CDR2 are SGHDT and YYEEEE. Trimming left V 1 base short and J 6 bases short, with 17 bases between.

The chain is built from TRBV2 and TRBJ2-5; D possibly matches TRBD1 or TRBD2 (5 bases each). Germline V gene data show CDR1 as SNHLY and CDR2 as FYNNEI. Trimming pared 8 bases from V and 2 bases from J, leaving 15 bases between. This CDR3 spans 14 amino acids. In nucleotides, the CDR3 is TGTGCCAGCTTCGCATGGGGCGGGCAAGAGACCCAGTACTTC. It encodes CASFAWGGQETQYF. Based on the CDR3 plus reference TRBV2 and TRBJ2-5, the full variable domain is EPEVTQTPSHQVTQMGQEVILRCVPISNHLYFYWYRQILGQKVEFLVSFYNNEISEKSEIFDDQFSVERPDGSNFTLKIRSTKLEDSAMYFCASFAWGGQETQYFGPGTRLLVL.

V and J are TRBV28 and TRBJ1-2; 8 nucleotides agree with TRBD1. This CDR3 is 14 amino acids long. From germline, CDR1 is MDHEN and CDR2 SYDVKM. The V and J ends lost 2 bases and 4 bases, in that order; junction bases with no gene match: 3. As DNA, the CDR3 is TGTGCCAGCAGTTTAGGGACAGGTACCTATGGCTACACCTTC. Its protein is CASSLGTGTYGYTF.

The rearrangement uses TRBV5-1 and TRBJ2-7; D gene ambiguous. The CDR3 extends over 14 amino acids. The V and J ends lost 0 bases and 0 bases respectively, with 7 bases between them. Germline V gene lookup returns CDR1 SGHRS and CDR2 YFSETQ. CDR3 in amino acids: CASSLATFSYEQYF. CDR3 DNA sequence: TGCGCCAGCAGCTTGGCTACTTTCTCCTACGAGCAGTACTTC.

This chain joins TRBV28 and TRBJ2-2; 10 bases map to TRBD1. J was trimmed by 5 bases and V by 4 bases; bases with no gene match: 19. The CDR3 contains 20 residues. Germline CDR1 and CDR2: MDHEN and SYDVKM. CDR3 in DNA: TGTGCCAGCAGTTCCGAATCCCGGGACAGGGGCGCCACAGGGACCGGGGAGCTGTTTTTT. It is translated as CASSSESRDRGATGTGELFF.

This chain joins TRBV7-2 and TRBJ2-7, with 10 bases that match TRBD2. Germline assignment: CDR1 SGHTA and CDR2 FQGNSA. The CDR3 consists of 15 residues. Germline trimming cut 0 bases from V and 2 bases from J; bases unmatched to any gene: 1. In DNA form, the CDR3 reads TGTGCCAGCAGCTTAGCCGGGACTAGCGCCTACGAGCAGTACTTC. Residues: CASSLAGTSAYEQYF.